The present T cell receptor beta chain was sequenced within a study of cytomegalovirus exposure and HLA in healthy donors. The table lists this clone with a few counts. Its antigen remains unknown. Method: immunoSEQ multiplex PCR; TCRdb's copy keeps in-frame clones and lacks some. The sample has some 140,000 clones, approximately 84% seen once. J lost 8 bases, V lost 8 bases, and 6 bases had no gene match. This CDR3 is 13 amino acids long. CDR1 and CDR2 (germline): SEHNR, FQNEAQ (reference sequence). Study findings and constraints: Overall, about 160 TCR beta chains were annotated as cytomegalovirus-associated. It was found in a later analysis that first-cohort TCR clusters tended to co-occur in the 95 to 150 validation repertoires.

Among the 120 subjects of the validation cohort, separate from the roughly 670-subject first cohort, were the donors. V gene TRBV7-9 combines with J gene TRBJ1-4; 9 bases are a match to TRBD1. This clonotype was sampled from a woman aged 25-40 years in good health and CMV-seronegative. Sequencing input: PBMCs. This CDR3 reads CASAQGAGEKLFF. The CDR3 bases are TGTGCCAGCGCACAGGGGGCGGGGGAAAAACTGTTTTTT.